These 32 T cell receptor beta chains originate from one sample sequenced in a study of technical replicates of blood from a handful of donors. The repertoire was sequenced with immunoSEQ multiplex PCR; TCRdb's copy has only in-frame clones and lacks some. Of about 80,000 clones detected, roughly 97% appear once; the ten largest clones hold 0.15% to 0.2%. Sequenced material: T cells isolated from PBMCs. These receptor sequences come from a human donor in good health.

The rearrangement uses TRBV27 and TRBJ1-1, with D possibly matching TRBD1 (6 bases). The CDR3 is made up of 15 amino acids. V shed 6 bases and J shed 3 bases, with 17 bases lying between them. In germline, CDR1 is MNHEY, CDR2 SMNVEV (reference sequence). CDR3 loop: CASSVVGGRDTEAFF. CDR3 DNA sequence: TGTGCCAGCAGCGTGGTGGGGGGGCGGGACACTGAAGCTTTCTTT.

The genes are TRBV5-6 and TRBJ2-2; 12 nucleotides align to TRBD1. Trimming took 4 bases from V and 6 from J; bases not matched to a gene: 10. The V gene's germline CDR1 is SGHDT and CDR2 YYEEEE. The CDR3 totals 17 residues. Here the CDR3 reads CASSDVRDRGHSGELFF. In DNA, the CDR3 is TGTGCCAGCAGCGATGTCCGGGACAGGGGGCATTCCGGGGAGCTGTTTTTT.

The chain joins TRBV13 to TRBJ2-7; 8 bases fit TRBD1. After removal of 5 bases from V and 3 bases from J, the junction contained 6 bases not matched to a gene. CDR1 PRHDT and CDR2 FYEKMQ come from the germline V gene (reference sequence). The CDR3 is made up of 14 amino acids. The CDR3 sequence is CASSIRTGIYEQYF. In DNA form, the CDR3 reads TGTGCCAGCAGCATCAGGACAGGGATCTACGAGCAGTACTTC.

The chain recombines TRBV11-2 with TRBJ2-1; D gene ambiguous. V was clipped by 4 bases and J by 6 bases, with 16 bases between them. Germline CDR1 is SGHAT and CDR2 is FQNNGV. This CDR3 is built from 15 residues. The CDR3 nucleotides are TGTGCCAGCAGCTCCTTAGCCCGAATTGGCAATGAGCAGTTCTTC. Its translation: CASSSLARIGNEQFF.

The CDR3 loop reads CASSLVVAGPYEQYF. CDR3 in DNA: TGTGCCAGCAGCTTAGTCGTAGCGGGCCCCTACGAGCAGTACTTC. The chain links TRBV7-9 to TRBJ2-7; 7 bases fit TRBD2. The CDR3 runs 15 residues. From germline, CDR1 is SEHNR and CDR2 FQNEAQ (reference sequence). J gave up 2 bases and V 1 base, and 5 bases lay outside the gene matches.

This chain uses TRBV4-2 with TRBJ2-5; a possible D gene is TRBD2 (5 bases). The length of the CDR3 is 14 residues. The germline V gene encodes CDR1 LGHNA and CDR2 YNFKEQ. The V end lost 1 base, the J end lost 3 bases, and 9 bases lay between the germline ends. CDR3 sequence (DNA): TGTGCCAGCAGCCAAGGGAGCGGCAAAGAGACCCAGTACTTC. This gives the protein CASSQGSGKETQYF.

The genes are TRBV5-5 and TRBJ2-1, with TRBD2 matching 8 bases. CDR1 and CDR2 (germline): SGHKS, YYEKEE (reference sequence). J was trimmed by 2 bases and V by 0 bases; bases with no gene match: 4. The CDR3 contains 16 residues. CDR3 residues: CASSLAGGAPYNEQFF. The CDR3 coding sequence is TGTGCCAGCAGCTTGGCGGGGGGGGCCCCCTACAATGAGCAGTTCTTC.

This sequence joins TRBV7-9 and TRBJ2-3; 7 bases agree with TRBD1. Germline values: CDR1 SEHNR, CDR2 FQNEAQ (reference sequence). J was trimmed by 3 bases and V by 4 bases; bases with no gene match: 1. This CDR3 region has 13 residues. The CDR3 DNA follows: TGTGCCAGCAGCTGGGGACAGACAGATACGCAGTATTTT. This sequence encodes CASSWGQTDTQYF.

The CDR3 nucleotides are TGTGCCAGCAGGGAACACACAGGTAGAGACTACAATGAGCAGTTCTTC. It is translated as CASREHTGRDYNEQFF. The chain uses TRBV28 and TRBJ2-1; D perhaps matches TRBD1 (5 bases). Trimming removed 6 bases at V and 3 bases at J, with 18 bases between. This CDR3 has 16 residues. Germline CDR1 MDHEN, CDR2 SYDVKM.

The genes are TRBV7-9 and TRBJ2-2; a possible D gene is TRBD2 (6 bases). V was cut by 1 base and J by 6 bases, with 9 bases left in between. Per germline, CDR1 SEHNR and CDR2 FQNEAQ (reference sequence). CDR3 length equals 14 residues. CDR3 DNA: TGTGCCAGCAGCTTAGAACTAGCCGCCGGGGAGCTGTTTTTT. Its protein product is CASSLELAAGELFF.

The chain is built from TRBV30 and TRBJ1-4, with D perhaps matching TRBD1 (5 bases). CDR1 and CDR2 (germline): GTSNPN, SVGIG (reference sequence). The CDR3 is 15 residues long. The V gene lost 0 bases and the J gene lost 8 bases, with 16 bases spanning the gap. The CDR3, as DNA: TGTGCCTGGAGTGTCGGGGACTCCATATTAGAAAAACTGTTTTTT. Amino acids: CAWSVGDSILEKLFF.

V is TRBV18 and J is TRBJ2-3; TRBD2 matches 14 bases. The CDR3 spans 16 residues. J was trimmed by 4 bases and V by 3 bases; bases with no gene match: 3. The germline CDR1 and CDR2 sequences are KGHSH and LQKENI. CDR3: CASSPGTSGSADTQYF. CDR3 nucleotide sequence: TGTGCCAGCTCACCGGGGACTAGCGGGAGCGCAGATACGCAGTATTTT. The full variable domain, completed using reference TRBV18 and TRBJ2-3, is NAGVMQNPRHLVRRRGQEARLRCSPMKGHSHVYWYRQLPEEGLKFMVYLQKENIIDESGMPKERFSAEFPKEGPSILRIQQVVRGDSAAYFCASSPGTSGSADTQYFGPGTRLTVL.

J is TRBJ1-2 and V is TRBV25-1; 8 nucleotides line up with TRBD1. In germline, CDR1 is MGHDK, CDR2 SYGVNS. The CDR3 runs to 14 residues. Trimming removed 6 bases from V and 2 bases from J; junction bases left unmatched: 5. The CDR3 nucleotides are TGTGCCAGCAGCCAGGGGGCGGTGAACTATGGCTACACCTTC. Protein product: CASSQGAVNYGYTF.

The rearrangement links TRBV28 to TRBJ1-5, with 7 bases matching TRBD1. The V and J ends lost 6 bases and 0 bases, in that order; junction bases with no gene match: 5. Germline V gives CDR1 MDHEN, CDR2 SYDVKM. This CDR3 is 15 amino acids long. Here the CDR3 reads CASRTGEPSNQPQHF. CDR3 nucleotides: TGTGCCAGCAGAACAGGGGAACCTAGCAATCAGCCCCAGCATTTT.

In this sample, this clone turned up once. V usage is TRBV4-2 and J usage is TRBJ2-5; the D is unclear. Looked up from germline, CDR1 is LGHNA and CDR2 is YNFKEQ. The CDR3 is 13 amino acids. V was clipped by 0 bases and J by 5 bases, with 7 bases between them. CDR3 region: CASSQDSGETQYF. The CDR3 nucleotides read TGTGCCAGCAGCCAAGATTCCGGGGAGACCCAGTACTTC.

The rearrangement uses TRBV6-5 and TRBJ2-7, with 9 bases matching TRBD2. Germline loops: CDR1 MNHEY, CDR2 SVGAGI. The J segment lost 4 bases and the V segment lost 2 bases, leaving 6 bases of the junction unmatched. The CDR3 totals 15 residues. The CDR3 sequence is CASSYDSGSSYEQYF. CDR3 coding DNA: TGTGCCAGCAGTTACGATAGCGGGAGTTCGTACGAGCAGTACTTC.

The chain joins TRBV11-2 to TRBJ2-7; perhaps TRBD1 as D (5 bases). Germline V gene data show CDR1 as SGHAT and CDR2 as FQNNGV. Trimming removed 7 bases from V and 5 bases from J, with 15 bases in between. There are 13 residues in the CDR3. DNA of the CDR3: TGTGCCAGCACCAACCGCAGGGCACACGAGCAGTACTTC. Residues: CASTNRRAHEQYF.

The chain uses TRBV5-6 and TRBJ1-1; D remains unclear. The CDR3 runs 15 residues. V lost 0 bases and J 0 bases, leaving 9 bases between the germline ends. Germline CDR1 and CDR2: SGHDT and YYEEEE. CDR3 protein: CASSLGPIMNTEAFF. In DNA form, the CDR3 reads TGTGCCAGCAGCTTGGGGCCGATAATGAACACTGAAGCTTTCTTT.

The rearrangement uses TRBV19 and TRBJ2-7; 9 positions match TRBD2. CDR1 and CDR2 from the germline V gene are LNHDA and SQIVND (reference sequence). Losses at the gene ends were 6 bases for V and 7 bases for J; bases not matched to a gene: 13. There are 15 residues in the CDR3. CDR3 in DNA: TGTGCCAGTAGCTCTGGGGCTAGCGGGAAGAGAGAGCAGTACTTC. It yields the protein CASSSGASGKREQYF.

This rearrangement joins TRBV7-9 to TRBJ2-1, with 7 bases matching TRBD2. Germline V lookup: CDR1 SEHNR, CDR2 FQNEAQ (reference sequence). V lost 0 bases, J lost 1 base, and 12 bases stayed unmatched. This CDR3 spans 19 amino acids. The CDR3 loop reads CASSLARLVSSGSYNEQFF. DNA for the CDR3: TGTGCCAGCAGCTTAGCGCGGCTGGTGTCTAGCGGTTCCTACAATGAGCAGTTCTTC.

V and J are TRBV6-1 and TRBJ2-5, with D tentatively TRBD1 (6 bases). Per the germline V gene, CDR1 is MNHNS and CDR2 is SASEGT. Between the trimmed V and J ends, which lost 5 bases and 5 bases, there was a span of 18 bases. This CDR3 region has 15 residues. CDR3 sequence reads: CASSPTGSGVETQYF. CDR3 DNA sequence: TGTGCCAGCAGTCCAACAGGGTCCGGTGTGGAGACCCAGTACTTC.

The CDR3: CASSLSVFGGSGANVLTF. For the CDR3, the DNA is TGTGCCAGCAGTTTGTCGGTTTTCGGTGGGAGTGGGGCCAACGTCCTGACTTTC. The chain is built from TRBV28 and TRBJ2-6, with D tentatively TRBD2 (5 bases). This CDR3 contains 18 residues. The germline V gene encodes CDR1 MDHEN and CDR2 SYDVKM. V was trimmed by 3 bases and J by 3 bases, leaving 18 bases between them.

The V gene is TRBV14, the J gene TRBJ2-3; 12 nucleotides align to TRBD2. The CDR3 extends over 15 amino acids. The V and J ends lost 1 base and 8 bases, in that order; junction bases with no gene match: 4. Germline V lookup: CDR1 SGHDN, CDR2 FVKESK. CDR3 loop: CASSQGLAGDLTQYF. CDR3 in DNA: TGTGCCAGCAGCCAAGGACTAGCGGGAGATCTTACGCAGTATTTT.

V is TRBV4-1 and J is TRBJ1-5; D perhaps matches TRBD1 (5 bases). V was cut by 1 base and J by 5 bases, with 12 bases left in between. The CDR3 length is 15 residues. Germline loops: CDR1 MGHRA, CDR2 YSYEKL. The CDR3 sequence is CASSQGRQIHQPQHF. The CDR3, as DNA: TGCGCCAGCAGCCAAGGAAGACAGATTCATCAGCCCCAGCATTTT.

This chain joins TRBV5-6 and TRBJ2-3; perhaps TRBD1 as D (6 bases). Germline CDR1 reads SGHDT; CDR2 reads YYEEEE. The ends were cut back, 7 bases at V and 4 bases at J, with 19 bases in the middle. This CDR3 is 15 amino acids long. Here the CDR3 reads CASSYPRQEPDTQYF. CDR3 nucleotides: TGTGCCAGCTCCTATCCCCGACAGGAACCAGATACGCAGTATTTT.

V is TRBV7-3 and J is TRBJ1-5, with D tentatively TRBD1 (5 bases). Between the trimmed V and J ends, which lost 5 bases and 6 bases, there was a span of 17 bases. Germline values: CDR1 SGHTA, CDR2 FQGTGA. The CDR3 is made up of 15 amino acids. CDR3 sequence: CASSQTGGAGQPQHF. The CDR3 coding sequence is TGTGCCAGCAGCCAGACGGGGGGTGCGGGTCAGCCCCAGCATTTT.

The rearrangement joins TRBV7-8 to TRBJ2-3; D gene unclear. This CDR3 contains 18 residues. Germline V gene data show CDR1 as SGHVS and CDR2 as FQNEAQ. V was trimmed by 2 bases and J by 0 bases, leaving 18 bases between them. The CDR3 region is CASSLNFAETISTDTQYF. CDR3 sequence (DNA): TGTGCCAGCAGCTTAAACTTCGCGGAGACGATAAGCACAGATACGCAGTATTTT.

The chain is built from TRBV6-1 and TRBJ1-6; the match to TRBD1 covers 7 bases. V lost 3 bases and J lost 4; bases outside the gene matches: 3. The CDR3 consists of 15 residues. Germline V gives CDR1 MNHNS, CDR2 SASEGT. CDR3 amino acids: CASSDPGQYNSPLHF. The CDR3 DNA reads TGTGCCAGCAGTGATCCGGGACAGTATAATTCACCCCTCCACTTT.

V gene TRBV28 combines with J gene TRBJ2-5, with 7 positions matching TRBD1. CDR3 length: 11 residues. V lost 11 bases to trimming and J lost 7 bases; unmatched junction nucleotides: 7. Germline CDR1 reads MDHEN; CDR2 reads SYDVKM. The CDR3 reads CASQGLGTQYF. Written as DNA, the CDR3 is TGTGCCTCACAGGGGCTCGGGACCCAGTACTTC.

This chain uses TRBV6-6 with TRBJ1-5, with TRBD1 as a possible D gene (5 bases). This CDR3 contains 12 residues. Germline values: CDR1 MNHNY, CDR2 SVGAGI (reference sequence). V shed 6 bases and J shed 4 bases, with 7 bases lying between them. The CDR3 nucleotides are TGTGCCAGCAGGCAGGGAAATCAGCCCCAGCATTTT. Its translation: CASRQGNQPQHF.

The chain links TRBV21-1 to TRBJ1-2; the DNA was not compared with TRBD1, the D call given in the table. TRBV21-1 is a pseudogene locus. The CDR3 covers 17 residues. This CDR3 is CASSKELNPGQGYGYTF. In nucleotides, the CDR3 is TGTGCCAGCAGCAAAGAATTGAACCCGGGACAGGGCTATGGCTACACCTTC.

The chain carries TRBV7-8 and TRBJ2-1, with 9 bases that match TRBD1. The CDR3 runs 14 residues. In germline, CDR1 is SGHVS, CDR2 FQNEAQ. The J segment lost 8 bases and the V segment lost 2 bases, leaving 4 bases of the junction unmatched. In nucleotides, the CDR3 is TGTGCCAGCAGCTTAACAGGGGGCGCAGATGAGCAGTTCTTC. This gives the protein CASSLTGGADEQFF.